This passage covers 16 T cell receptor beta chains from one sample sequenced in a study of OX40 agonist ivuxolimab in advanced cancers. TCRdb keeps only in-frame clones here, not all; method: immunoSEQ multiplex PCR. The sample contains about 37,000 clones, approximately 84% of which appear only once. The source material was CD4+ or CD8+ T cells sorted from blood, sampled in a trial of the OX40 agonist ivuxolimab. The receptors derive from an adult with an advanced solid tumor such as melanoma, head and neck, liver or kidney cancer.

The V gene is TRBV5-4, the J gene TRBJ1-3; TRBD1 might be the D (5 bases). The V end lost 7 bases, the J end lost 1 base, and 6 bases lay between the germline ends. Germline V lookup: CDR1 SGHNT, CDR2 YYREEE (reference sequence). This CDR3 has 12 residues. The CDR3 DNA reads TGTGCCAGCCAGGGTTCTGGAAACACCATATATTTT. This codes for CASQGSGNTIYF.

The rearrangement joins TRBV5-1 to TRBJ1-2; 11 bases match TRBD1. The germline V gene encodes CDR1 SGHRS and CDR2 YFSETQ. J lost 8 bases, V lost 4 bases, and 10 bases had no gene match. The CDR3 is made up of 15 amino acids. The CDR3 sequence is CASSGRTGGFGGYTF. CDR3 nucleotides: TGCGCCAGCAGCGGGCGGACAGGGGGCTTCGGAGGCTACACCTTC.

J is TRBJ2-5 and V is TRBV19; maybe TRBD2 (6 bases). The DNA end is more similar to TRBJ2-7, so the J call may be wrong. Per the germline V gene, CDR1 is LNHDA and CDR2 is SQIVND (reference sequence). This CDR3 region has 14 residues. CDR3 DNA sequence: TGTGCCAGTAGTCCCTACGGGAGCTCCTACGAGCAGTACTTC. Translating it yields CASSPYGSSYEQYF.

In the case of this clone: The same CDR3 also results from other DNA sequences found in this sample. V is TRBV7-9 and J is TRBJ2-7; D call uncertain. Germline values: CDR1 SEHNR, CDR2 FQNEAQ (reference sequence). This CDR3 comprises 15 residues. Deletions cut 5 bases from V and 4 bases from J, with 18 bases between. Written as DNA, the CDR3 is TGTGCCAGCAGCCTAATCCAAATGCCTGAATACGAGCAGTACTTC. It is translated as CASSLIQMPEYEQYF.

J is TRBJ2-3 and V is TRBV27, with unresolved D. Trimming pared 6 bases from V and 6 bases from J, leaving 7 bases between. The CDR3 covers 11 residues. Germline V gene lookup returns CDR1 MNHEY and CDR2 SMNVEV (reference sequence). The CDR3 DNA reads as TGTGCCAGCAGAAAGACGGATACGCAGTATTTT. It specifies CASRKTDTQYF.

The chain recombines TRBV7-2 with TRBJ2-7; possibly TRBD1 for D (5 bases). Trimming cost V 1 base and J 4 bases, with 8 bases left between them. Germline lookup yields CDR1 SGHTA and CDR2 FQGNSA. The CDR3 is made up of 13 amino acids. CDR3 nucleotide sequence: TGTGCCAGCAGCTTAGGACAGCTTTACGAGCAGTACTTC. This encodes CASSLGQLYEQYF.

The chain joins TRBV6-4 to TRBJ2-1; TRBD1 is a possible D gene (5 bases). Germline V lookup: CDR1 MRHNA, CDR2 SNTAGT. With 3 bases removed from V and 6 bases from J, the gap between germline ends came to 9 bases. The CDR3 runs to 13 residues. The CDR3 DNA reads as TGTGCCAGCAGTGAATCAGACAGCAATGAGCAGTTCTTC. Protein product: CASSESDSNEQFF.

The chain links TRBV7-9 to TRBJ1-5, with D unclear. This CDR3 comprises 12 residues. Trimming pared 1 base from V and 9 bases from J, leaving 7 bases between. Looked up from germline, CDR1 is SEHNR and CDR2 is FQNEAQ (reference sequence). The DNA for the CDR3 is TGTGCCAGCAGCTTAGGGATACGGCCCCAGCATTTT. It is translated as CASSLGIRPQHF.

The V call is TRBV5-6, the J call TRBJ1-1; D possibly corresponds to TRBD1 (5 bases). This CDR3 has 14 residues. Between the trimmed V and J ends, which lost 5 bases and 4 bases, there was a span of 15 bases. In germline, CDR1 is SGHDT, CDR2 YYEEEE. The CDR3 DNA reads as TGTGCCAGCAGATATGACCAGGGTAGCACTGAAGCTTTCTTT. It encodes CASRYDQGSTEAFF.

The chain links TRBV7-9 to TRBJ2-7, with TRBD1 matching 8 bases. Trimming removed 5 bases from V and 3 bases from J; junction bases left unmatched: 9. Germline CDR1 and CDR2: SEHNR and FQNEAQ (reference sequence). The CDR3 length is 15 residues. The CDR3 spells CASSPMDRASYEQYF. The CDR3 nucleotides read TGTGCCAGCAGCCCGATGGACAGGGCTAGCTACGAGCAGTACTTC.

The rearrangement uses TRBV27 and TRBJ2-1; D could derive from TRBD1 or TRBD2 (5 bases each). Germline CDR1 and CDR2: MNHEY and SMNVEV (reference sequence). This CDR3 has 18 amino acids. The V and J ends lost 2 bases and 0 bases respectively, with 17 bases between them. The DNA of the CDR3 is TGTGCCAGCAGTTTAACCTCGGGACGTATTAGCTCCTACAATGAGCAGTTCTTC. This translates into CASSLTSGRISSYNEQFF.

The chain recombines TRBV18 with TRBJ2-5; no definite D call. CDR1 and CDR2 (germline): KGHSH, LQKENI. V was pared by 0 bases and J by 5 bases, with 10 bases between. The CDR3 totals 14 residues. The CDR3 DNA reads TGTGCCAGCTCACCACCGGTCAGTGGGGAGACCCAGTACTTC. Its protein is CASSPPVSGETQYF.

This clone appeared once. The chain has TRBV7-9 and TRBJ2-4; weak D call: TRBD2 (5 bases). Germline values: CDR1 SEHNR, CDR2 FQNEAQ (reference sequence). The CDR3 has 13 amino acids. The germline V and J ends were trimmed by 4 bases and 7 bases, with 11 bases remaining between them. The CDR3 loop reads CASSYGERNIQYF. DNA for the CDR3: TGTGCCAGCAGCTATGGGGAGCGGAACATTCAGTACTTC.

The gene calls are TRBV7-9 and TRBJ1-6, with D possibly being TRBD1 (6 bases). Germline V gene data show CDR1 as SEHNR and CDR2 as FQNEAQ (reference sequence). V lost 5 bases and J 13 bases, leaving 15 bases between the germline ends. The CDR3 is 13 amino acids. The CDR3 sequence: CASSPDEGGPLHF. CDR3 nucleotide sequence: TGTGCCAGCAGCCCCGATGAAGGGGGGCCCCTCCACTTT. The whole variable domain, remainder taken from reference TRBV7-9 and TRBJ1-6, is DTGVSQNPRHKITKRGQNVTFRCDPISEHNRLYWYRQTLGQGPEFLTYFQNEAQLEKSRLLSDRFSAERPKGSFSTLEIQRTEQGDSAMYLCASSPDEGGPLHFGNGTRLTVT.

This rearrangement joins TRBV7-2 to TRBJ2-7; 13 bases are shared with TRBD2. V lost 4 bases and J lost 4; bases outside the gene matches: 7. The CDR3 sequence is 16 residues long. CDR1 and CDR2 from the germline V gene are SGHTA and FQGNSA. The CDR3: CASSSRTSGGLYEQYF. In nucleotides, the CDR3 is TGTGCCAGCAGCTCCCGGACTAGCGGGGGCTTGTACGAGCAGTACTTC.

This clone is judged medium-sized. The chain carries TRBV19 and TRBJ1-2, with a weak D call TRBD1 (5 bases). The germline gives CDR1 LNHDA, CDR2 SQIVND (reference sequence). CDR3 length: 16 amino acids. Deletions cut 1 base from V and 0 bases from J, with 12 bases between. CDR3 nucleotides: TGTGCCAGTAGTATAGGACGGGGCACTTCTAACTATGGCTACACCTTC. The encoded protein is CASSIGRGTSNYGYTF.